This is a list of T cell receptor beta chains from one sample in a study of blood T cell repertoires in COVID-19. Libraries were prepared by immunoSEQ multiplex PCR; TCRdb keeps only in-frame clonotypes and omits some of them. The data show 200,000 to 250,000 clones, 86% seen once. The material sequenced was PBMCs or T cells enriched from blood (not recorded which). These receptors were collected from a woman aged 50 to 60 in a cohort exposed to, infected with or recovered from COVID-19 (not recorded which). Each CDR3 is given without its conserved first and last residue.

TRBJ1-2,TRBV19,AKKFRTAYGYT
TRBJ1-1,TRBV2,ASQTEVNTEAF
TRBJ2-2,TRBV20-1,SASKLAGGGSDTGELF
TRBJ1-2,TRBV6-5,ASRPGTVLTYGYT
TRBJ2-1,TRBV9,ASSVAGQGSGEQF
TRBJ2-3,TRBV6-5,ASTPGGTDTQY
TRBJ1-2,TRBV25-1,ASSPWEAGGYT
TRBJ1-1,TRBV4-2,ASSQESGQGTTEAF
TRBJ2-2,TRBV4-2,ASSRQGTNTGELF
TRBJ2-1,TRBV6-4,ASSDSGGASYNEQF
TRBJ2-7,TRBV7-2,ASSLLAGGLNEQY
TRBJ1-2,TRBV25-1,ASSRGYGYT
TRBJ2-6,TRBV27,ASSLGQGAGANVLT
TRBJ2-5,TRBV9,ASSAGGGRQETQY
TRBJ1-2,TRBV7-8,ASSRRGPNYGYT
TRBJ2-5,TRBV5-1,ASSHAGTQETQY
TRBJ1-2,TRBV27,ASSSTVGRGDYGYT
TRBJ2-3,TRBV28,ASQPGVTDTQY
TRBJ1-1,TRBV6-6,ASSTRGNTEAF
TRBJ1-2,TRBV2,ASSADRNNYGYT
TRBJ1-1,TRBV9,ASSFEVGGTGGPTF
TRBJ1-2,TRBV5-1,ASSLGPSYT
TRBJ2-7,TRBV4-2,ASSQVAAGGRYEQY
TRBJ2-7,TRBV9,ASSVGLAGEEQY
TRBJ2-3,TRBV18,ASSPGGTDTQY
TRBJ2-2,TRBV3-1/TRBV3-2,ASSQLREGELF
TRBJ1-2,TRBV7-2,ASSSNGGPYGYT
TRBJ1-5,TRBV4-3,ASSQDWGGYDNQPQH
TRBJ2-3,TRBV18,ASSPPVQRNTQY
TRBJ1-1,TRBV28,ASSPDRVTF
TRBJ1-5,TRBV28,ASSPNRPWQPQH
TRBJ2-4,TRBV7-2,ASSLAWDSGHIQY
TRBJ2-5,TRBV7-2,ASSFVAGGRQETQY
TRBJ1-2,TRBV30,AWDRAPDNYGYT
TRBJ1-2,TRBV25-1,ASSPIRGGALYGYT
TRBJ1-1,TRBV5-4,ASSSRGLSEAF
TRBJ2-5,TRBV5-6,ASSYGQGRETQY
TRBJ2-7,TRBV14,ASSQDSFLSYEQY
TRBJ1-5,TRBV30,AWSVQGTQPQH
TRBJ1-2,TRBV19,ASSISGEGSNGYT
TRBJ2-1,TRBV3-1/TRBV3-2,ASSQDREGEQF
TRBJ1-5,TRBV20-1,SASGSGQPQH
TRBJ2-3,TRBV7-9,ASTPLASGFALESSTDTQY